This entry describes one TCR beta chain. The assay was immunoSEQ multiplex PCR, and TCRdb's table has in-frame clones only and misses some. The table lists under 200,000 clones, about 94% of them singletons. The data are from a study of control samples from healthy donors and cancer patients. Trimming left V 3 bases short and J 0 bases short, with 8 bases between. Germline V gene sequence: CDR1 LNHDA, CDR2 SQIVND (reference sequence). The CDR3 loop spans 15 amino acids. The sequencing sample was made of PBMCs. The receptor was isolated from a man between 60 and 75 years old with colorectal cancer. V gene TRBV19 combines with J gene TRBJ1-4; weak D call: TRBD1 (5 bases). The CDR3 protein is CASSIGASTNEKLFF. Written as DNA, the CDR3 is TGTGCCAGTAGTATCGGGGCCTCAACTAATGAAAAACTGTTTTTT. The variable domain in full, with the rest retrieved from reference TRBV19 and TRBJ1-4, is DGGITQSPKYLFRKEGQNVTLSCEQNLNHDAMYWYRQDPGQGLRLIYYSQIVNDFQKGDIAEGYSVSREKKESFPLTVTSAQKNPTAFYLCASSIGASTNEKLFFGSGTQLSVL.